The subject of this entry is one TCR beta chain. Its antigen is as yet unknown. The data were obtained in a study of T cell repertoires in cytomegalovirus infection. Overall study: Public TCR beta signature analysis indicated the presence of both CMV infection and matching HLA type.

Germline V gene lookup returns CDR1 SGHAT and CDR2 FQNNGV. This CDR3 contains 17 residues. Deletions cut 4 bases from V and 11 bases from J, with 27 bases between. Study results and caveats: Cumulative public TCR beta family frequency identified carriers of CMV plus the relevant HLA.

TCRdb used MiXCR to reprocess the reads, holding one entry per CDR3 protein. Of approximately 160,000 distinct CDR3 sequences in the sample, over 15% were seen once. The TCR comes from a human donor in good health (CMV status not recorded). Some clones in this sample may be carry-over from other donors' samples. Sequenced material: CD8+ T cells from PBMCs. The chain is built from TRBV11-2 and TRBJ2-1; D is possibly TRBD2 (6 bases). In DNA form, the CDR3 reads TGTGCCAGCAGCTCCCCAGGGCGTGGGCCGAAAGGACTAAAGCAGTTCTTC. Amino acids: CASSSPGRGPKGLKQFF. Full variable domain (remainder filled in from reference TRBV11-2 and TRBJ2-1): EAGVAQSPRYKIIEKRQSVAFWCNPISGHATLYWYQQILGQGPKLLIQFQNNGVVDDSQLPKDRFSAERLKGVDSTLKIQPAKLEDSAVYLCASSSPGRGPKGLKQFFGPGTRLTVL.